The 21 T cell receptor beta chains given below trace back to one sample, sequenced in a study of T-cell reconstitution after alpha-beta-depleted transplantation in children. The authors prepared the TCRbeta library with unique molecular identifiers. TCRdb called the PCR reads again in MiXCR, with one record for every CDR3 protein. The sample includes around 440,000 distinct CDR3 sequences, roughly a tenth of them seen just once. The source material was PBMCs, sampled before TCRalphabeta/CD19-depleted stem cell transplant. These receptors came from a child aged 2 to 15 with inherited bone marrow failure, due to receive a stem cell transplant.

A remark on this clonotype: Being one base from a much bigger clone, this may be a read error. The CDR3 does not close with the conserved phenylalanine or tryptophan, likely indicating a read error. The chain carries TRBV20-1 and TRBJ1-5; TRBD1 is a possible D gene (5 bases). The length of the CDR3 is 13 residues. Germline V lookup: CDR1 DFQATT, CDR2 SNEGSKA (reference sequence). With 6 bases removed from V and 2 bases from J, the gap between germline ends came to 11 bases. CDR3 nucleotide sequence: TGCAGTGCGATCCGGGACGGCAATCAGCCCCAGCATTCT. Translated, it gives CSAIRDGNQPQHS.

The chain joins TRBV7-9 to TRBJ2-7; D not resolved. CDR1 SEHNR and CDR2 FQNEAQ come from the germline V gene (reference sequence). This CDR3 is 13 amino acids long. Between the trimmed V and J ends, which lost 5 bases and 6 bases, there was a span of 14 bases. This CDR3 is CASSTRRDPEQYF. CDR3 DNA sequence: TGTGCCAGCAGCACAAGAAGAGATCCCGAGCAGTACTTC.

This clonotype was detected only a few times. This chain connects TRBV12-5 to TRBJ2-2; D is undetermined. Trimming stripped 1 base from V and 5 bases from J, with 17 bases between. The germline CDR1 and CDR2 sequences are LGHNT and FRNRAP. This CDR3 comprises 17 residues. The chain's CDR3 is CASGLETRFAGTGELFF. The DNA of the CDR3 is TGTGCTAGTGGTTTGGAAACAAGATTCGCAGGTACCGGGGAGCTGTTTTTT. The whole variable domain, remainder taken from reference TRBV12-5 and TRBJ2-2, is DARVTQTPRHKVTEMGQEVTMRCQPILGHNTVFWYRQTMMQGLELLAYFRNRAPLDDSGMPKDRFSAEMPDATLATLKIQPSEPRDSAVYFCASGLETRFAGTGELFFGEGSRLTVL.

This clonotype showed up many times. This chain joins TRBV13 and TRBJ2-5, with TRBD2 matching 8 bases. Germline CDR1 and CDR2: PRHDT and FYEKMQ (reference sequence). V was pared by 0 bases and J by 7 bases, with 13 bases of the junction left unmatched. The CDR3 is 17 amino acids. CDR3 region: CASSLGLPGGLLATQYF. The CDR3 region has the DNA TGTGCCAGCAGCTTAGGGTTGCCGGGAGGGCTACTGGCGACCCAGTACTTC.

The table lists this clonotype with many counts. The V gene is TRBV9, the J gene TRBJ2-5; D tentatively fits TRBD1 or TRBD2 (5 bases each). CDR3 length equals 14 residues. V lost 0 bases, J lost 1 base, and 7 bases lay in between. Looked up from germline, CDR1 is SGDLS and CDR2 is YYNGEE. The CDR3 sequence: CASSVGGPQETQYF. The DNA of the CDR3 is TGTGCCAGCAGCGTAGGGGGACCCCAAGAGACCCAGTACTTC.

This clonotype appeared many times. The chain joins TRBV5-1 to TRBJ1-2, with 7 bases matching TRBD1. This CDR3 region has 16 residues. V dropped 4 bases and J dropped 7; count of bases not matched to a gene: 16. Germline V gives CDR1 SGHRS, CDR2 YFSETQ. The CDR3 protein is CASSPSPHRDSAGYTF. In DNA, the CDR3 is TGCGCCAGCAGCCCCTCTCCCCACCGGGACAGCGCTGGCTACACCTTC. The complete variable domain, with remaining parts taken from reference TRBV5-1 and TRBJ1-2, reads KAGVTQTPRYLIKTRGQQVTLSCSPISGHRSVSWYQQTPGQGLQFLFEYFSETQRNKGNFPGRFSGRQFSNSRSEMNVSTLELGDSALYLCASSPSPHRDSAGYTFGSGTRLTVV.

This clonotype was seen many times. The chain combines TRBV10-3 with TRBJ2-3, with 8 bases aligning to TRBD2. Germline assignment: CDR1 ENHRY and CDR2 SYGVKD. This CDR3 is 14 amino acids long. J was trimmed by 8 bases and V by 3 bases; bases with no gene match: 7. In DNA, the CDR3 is TGTGCCATCAGTGATCCGAGCGGGAGCGGTACGCAGTATTTT. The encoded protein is CAISDPSGSGTQYF.

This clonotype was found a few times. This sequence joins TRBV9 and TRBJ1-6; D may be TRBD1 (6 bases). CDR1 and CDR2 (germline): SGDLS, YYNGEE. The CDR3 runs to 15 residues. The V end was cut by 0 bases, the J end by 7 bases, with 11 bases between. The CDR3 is CASSVDPGANSPLHF. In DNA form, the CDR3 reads TGTGCCAGCAGCGTAGATCCGGGGGCGAATTCACCCCTCCACTTT.

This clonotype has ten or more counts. The CDR3 protein is CASSLRSPTSGNTGELFF. The CDR3 nucleotides are TGTGCCAGCAGCTTAAGGAGTCCCACTAGCGGGAACACCGGGGAGCTGTTTTTT. The chain is built from TRBV7-8 and TRBJ2-2; TRBD2 matches 8 bases. Germline CDR1 SGHVS, CDR2 FQNEAQ. V dropped 2 bases and J dropped 1; count of bases not matched to a gene: 9. The length of the CDR3 is 18 residues.

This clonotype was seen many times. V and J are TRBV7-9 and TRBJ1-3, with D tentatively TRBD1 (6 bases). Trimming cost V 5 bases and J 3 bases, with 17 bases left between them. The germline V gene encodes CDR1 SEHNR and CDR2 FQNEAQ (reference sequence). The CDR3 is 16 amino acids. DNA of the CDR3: TGTGCCAGCAGCACAACTAGGACAGTCCTTGGAAACACCATATATTTT. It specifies CASSTTRTVLGNTIYF.

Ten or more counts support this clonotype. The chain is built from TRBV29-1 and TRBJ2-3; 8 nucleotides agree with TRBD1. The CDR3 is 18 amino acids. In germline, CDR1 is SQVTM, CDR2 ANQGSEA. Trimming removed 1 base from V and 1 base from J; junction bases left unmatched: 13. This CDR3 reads CSVEVLRGLGVGTDTQYF. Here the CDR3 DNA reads TGCAGCGTTGAAGTGCTCAGGGGGCTGGGTGTCGGCACAGATACGCAGTATTTT.

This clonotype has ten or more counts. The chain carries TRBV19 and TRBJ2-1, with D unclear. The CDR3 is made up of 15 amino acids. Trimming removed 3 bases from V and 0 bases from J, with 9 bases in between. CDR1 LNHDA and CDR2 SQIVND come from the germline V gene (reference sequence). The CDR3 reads CASSIFGRSYNEQFF. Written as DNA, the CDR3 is TGTGCCAGTAGTATCTTTGGGCGCTCCTACAATGAGCAGTTCTTC.

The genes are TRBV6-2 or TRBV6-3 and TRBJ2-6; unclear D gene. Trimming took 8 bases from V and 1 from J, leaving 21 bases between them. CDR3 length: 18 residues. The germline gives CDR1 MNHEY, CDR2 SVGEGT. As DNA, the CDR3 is TGTGCCAGCCTCCGGTGGGGTCTATCCCTTTCTGGGGCCAACGTCCTGACTTTC. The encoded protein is CASLRWGLSLSGANVLTF.

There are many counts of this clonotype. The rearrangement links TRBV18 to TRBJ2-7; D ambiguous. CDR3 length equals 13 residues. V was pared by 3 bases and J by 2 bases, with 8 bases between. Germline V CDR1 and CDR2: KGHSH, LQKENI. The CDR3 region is CASSPFIPYEQYF. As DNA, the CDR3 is TGTGCCAGCTCACCCTTTATTCCCTACGAGCAGTACTTC.

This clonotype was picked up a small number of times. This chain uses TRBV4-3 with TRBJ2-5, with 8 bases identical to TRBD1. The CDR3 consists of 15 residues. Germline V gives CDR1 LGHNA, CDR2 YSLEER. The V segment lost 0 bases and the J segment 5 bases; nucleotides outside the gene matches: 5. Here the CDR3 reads CASSQDGQGGETQYF. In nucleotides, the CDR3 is TGCGCCAGCAGCCAAGATGGACAGGGCGGGGAGACCCAGTACTTC.

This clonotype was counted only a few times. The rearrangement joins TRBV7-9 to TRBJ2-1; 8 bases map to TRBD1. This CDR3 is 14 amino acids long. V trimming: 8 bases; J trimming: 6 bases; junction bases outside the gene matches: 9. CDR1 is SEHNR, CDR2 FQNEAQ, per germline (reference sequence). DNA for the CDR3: TGTGCCAGCTTAAATCAGGGGGCCCGCAATGAGCAGTTCTTC. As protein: CASLNQGARNEQFF.

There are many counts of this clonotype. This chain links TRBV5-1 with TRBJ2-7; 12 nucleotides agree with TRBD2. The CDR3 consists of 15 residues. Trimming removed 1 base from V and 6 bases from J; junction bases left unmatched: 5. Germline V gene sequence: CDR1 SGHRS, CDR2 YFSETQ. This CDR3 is CASSLSTSGRLEQYF. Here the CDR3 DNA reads TGCGCCAGCAGCTTGTCCACTAGCGGGAGGCTCGAGCAGTACTTC. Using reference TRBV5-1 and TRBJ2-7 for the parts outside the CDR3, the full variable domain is KAGVTQTPRYLIKTRGQQVTLSCSPISGHRSVSWYQQTPGQGLQFLFEYFSETQRNKGNFPGRFSGRQFSNSRSEMNVSTLELGDSALYLCASSLSTSGRLEQYFGPGTRLTVT.

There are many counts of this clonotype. In DNA, the CDR3 is TGTGCCACCAGCAGAGATCCCCTAGCGGTCTCCTACAATGAGCAGTTCTTC. It codes for CATSRDPLAVSYNEQFF. This chain connects TRBV15 to TRBJ2-1; 7 bases map to TRBD2. Trimming took 0 bases from V and 0 from J; bases not matched to a gene: 5. The CDR3 consists of 17 residues. Germline CDR1 LNHNV, CDR2 YYDKDF (reference sequence). Drawing the rest from reference TRBV15 and TRBJ2-1, the complete variable domain is DAMVIQNPRYQVTQFGKPVTLSCSQTLNHNVMYWYQQKSSQAPKLLFHYYDKDFNNEADTPDNFQSRRPNTSFCFLDIRSPGLGDTAMYLCATSRDPLAVSYNEQFFGPGTRLTVL.

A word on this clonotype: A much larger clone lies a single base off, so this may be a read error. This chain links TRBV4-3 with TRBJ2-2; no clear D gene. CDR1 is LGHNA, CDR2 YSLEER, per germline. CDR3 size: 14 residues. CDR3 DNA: TGCGTCAGCAGCCAAGGGTCCACCTCCGGGGAGCTGTTTTTT. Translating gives CVSSQGSTSGELFF.

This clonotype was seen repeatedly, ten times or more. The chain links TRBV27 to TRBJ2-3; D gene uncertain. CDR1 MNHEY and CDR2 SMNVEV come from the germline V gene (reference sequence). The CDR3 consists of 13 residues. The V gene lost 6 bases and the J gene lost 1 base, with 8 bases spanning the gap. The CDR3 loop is CASRHGGTDTQYF. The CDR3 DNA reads TGTGCCAGCAGACATGGGGGCACAGATACGCAGTATTTT.

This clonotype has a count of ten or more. Here the CDR3 reads CASSSPWGSRMDTQYF. CDR3 bases: TGTGCCAGCAGTTCACCCTGGGGTAGCAGGATGGATACGCAGTATTTT. V and J are TRBV27 and TRBJ2-3; D call uncertain. The V end was cut by 4 bases, the J end by 6 bases, with 20 bases between. CDR1 and CDR2 (germline): MNHEY, SMNVEV (reference sequence). This CDR3 has 16 residues.